A selection of T cell receptor beta chains follows, all from one sample in a study of cytomegalovirus exposure and HLA in healthy donors. Generated by immunoSEQ multiplex PCR, the TCRdb table keeps only in-frame clones and is missing some. The repertoire holds around 120,000 clones, with around three quarters as singletons. The specimen sequenced was PBMCs. The receptors derive from a woman aged 55 to 70 in good health and CMV-seropositive. Both conserved end residues are part of each CDR3. Fields, in order: V gene, clone size, J gene, D gene, CDR3 DNA, CDR3 protein. The D gene is left open where the match is weak. Clone size is stated in some rows and not others, as once, few, many or a class when expanded.

TRBV23-1	few	TRBJ2-6	NA	TGCGCCAGCAGTCAAATTCTTGGGGCGTTCAACGTCCTGACTTTC	CASSQILGAFNVLTF
TRBV7-2	NA	TRBJ2-3	TRBD2	TGTGCCAGCAGGCCGGGACTAGCGGGGGGGCTCGAGACCACAGATACGCAGTATTTT	CASRPGLAGGLETTDTQYF
TRBV7-9	NA	TRBJ1-1	NA	TGTGCCAGCAGCTTAGTTAGGGGGAACACTGAAGCTTTCTTT	CASSLVRGNTEAFF
TRBV7-9	NA	TRBJ2-3	TRBD1	TGTGCCAGCAGCTTAGCAAGGACAGGGGATACGACAGATACGCAGTATTTT	CASSLARTGDTTDTQYF
TRBV14	NA	TRBJ2-5	TRBD2	TGTGCCAGCAGCGAAGGCCGGACTAGCGGGAGGGAGACCCAGTACTTC	CASSEGRTSGRETQYF
TRBV7-2	NA	TRBJ2-3	TRBD2	TGTGCCAGCAGCTTTCCCGTTAGCGGGGGAGAGGCAGATACGCAGTATTTT	CASSFPVSGGEADTQYF
TRBV9	NA	TRBJ1-2	NA	TGTGCCAGCAGCCCCCCCGCCCGGGACTCTCACTATGGCTACACCTTC	CASSPPARDSHYGYTF
TRBV27	NA	TRBJ1-6	NA	TGTGCCAGCAGTGTAAACACCGCTCGTAATTCACCCCTCCACTTT	CASSVNTARNSPLHF
TRBV6-1	NA	TRBJ2-1	TRBD1	TGTGCCAGCAGGACAGGGGGCTCCTACAATGAGCAGTTCTTC	CASRTGGSYNEQFF
TRBV19	NA	TRBJ1-2	NA	TGTGCCAGTAGTCCCCGGGGAAACTATGGCTACACCTTC	CASSPRGNYGYTF
TRBV7-2	NA	TRBJ2-7	NA	TGTGCCAGCAGCTCCCAGGGAGGATCCTACGAGCAGTACTTC	CASSSQGGSYEQYF
TRBV10-3	NA	TRBJ2-7	NA	TGTGCCATCAGTGAACGAATGGAGGGTACCCCCTACGAGCAGTACTTC	CAISERMEGTPYEQYF
TRBV7-2	NA	TRBJ1-5	NA	TGTGCCAGCAGCTTCGGACAGTATAATCAGCCCCAGCATTTT	CASSFGQYNQPQHF
TRBV11-2	NA	TRBJ1-4	TRBD1	TGTGCCAGCAGCTCCGGACAGGGGAATTATGAAAAACTGTTTTTT	CASSSGQGNYEKLFF
TRBV9	NA	TRBJ1-2	NA	TGTGCCAGCAGCGCGCGGGGGGGATCTAACTATGGCTACACCTTC	CASSARGGSNYGYTF
TRBV5-1	NA	TRBJ1-6	TRBD1	TGCGCCAGCAGCTTGCCGAGGGACAGGGGGGAAGAAGCCCTCCACTTT	CASSLPRDRGEEALHF